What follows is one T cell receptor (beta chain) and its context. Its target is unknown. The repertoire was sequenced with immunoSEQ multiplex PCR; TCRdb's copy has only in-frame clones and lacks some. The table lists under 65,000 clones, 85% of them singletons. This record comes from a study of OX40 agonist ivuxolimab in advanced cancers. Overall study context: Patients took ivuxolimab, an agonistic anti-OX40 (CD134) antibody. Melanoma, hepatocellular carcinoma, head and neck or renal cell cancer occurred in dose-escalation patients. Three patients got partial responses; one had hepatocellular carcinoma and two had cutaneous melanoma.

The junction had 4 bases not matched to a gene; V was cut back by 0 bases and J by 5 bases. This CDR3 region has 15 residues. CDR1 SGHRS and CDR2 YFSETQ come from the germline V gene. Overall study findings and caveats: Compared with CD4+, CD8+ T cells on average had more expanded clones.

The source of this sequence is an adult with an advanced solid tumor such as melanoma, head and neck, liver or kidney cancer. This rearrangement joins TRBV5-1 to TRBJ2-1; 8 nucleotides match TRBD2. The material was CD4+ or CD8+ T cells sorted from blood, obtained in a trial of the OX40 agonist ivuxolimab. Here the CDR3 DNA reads TGCGCCAGCAGCTTGGATAGCGGGGACCACAATGAGCAGTTCTTC. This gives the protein CASSLDSGDHNEQFF.